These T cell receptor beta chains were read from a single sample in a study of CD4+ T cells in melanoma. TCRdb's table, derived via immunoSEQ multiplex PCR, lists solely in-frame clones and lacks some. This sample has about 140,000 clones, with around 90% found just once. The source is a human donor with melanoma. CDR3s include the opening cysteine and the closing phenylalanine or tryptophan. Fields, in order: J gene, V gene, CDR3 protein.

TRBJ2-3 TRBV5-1 CASAPGLAVDTQYF
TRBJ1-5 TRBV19 CASSIQGSQPQHF
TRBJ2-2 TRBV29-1 CSVRIRESGNTGELFF
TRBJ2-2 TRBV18 CASSPGGNTGELFF
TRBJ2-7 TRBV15 CATSRGGTAYEQYF
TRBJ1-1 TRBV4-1 CASSPEGWGRGDTEAFF
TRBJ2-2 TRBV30 CAWSLGVGELFF
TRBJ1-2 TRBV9 CASRGQLVYGYTF
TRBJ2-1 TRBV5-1 CASSPSGPTGYNEQFF
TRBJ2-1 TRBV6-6 CASSQDRQHEQFF
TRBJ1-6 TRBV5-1 CASSPTGGVNSPLHF
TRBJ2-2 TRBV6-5 CASRSGGADTGELFF
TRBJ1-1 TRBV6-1 CANSARGTENTEAFF
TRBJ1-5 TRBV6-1 CASRTTGVEQPQHF
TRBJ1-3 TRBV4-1 CASSHSGNSGNTIYF
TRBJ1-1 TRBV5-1 CASSLAQPGTEAFF
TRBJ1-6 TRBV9 CASSAPYGAGDSPLHF
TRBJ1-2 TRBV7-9 CASSLGEFDYGYTF
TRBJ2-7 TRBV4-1 CASSRDLGAGGSVEQYF
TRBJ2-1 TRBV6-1 CASSVSQGYNEQFF
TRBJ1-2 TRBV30 CAWSVHRSYGYTF
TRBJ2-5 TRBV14 CASSQEETQYF
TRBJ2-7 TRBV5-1 CASGSGGPTYEQYF
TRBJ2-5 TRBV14 CASSRGTSGGRKTQYF
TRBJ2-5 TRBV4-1 CASSQDRASRTQYF
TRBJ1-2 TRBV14 CASSQDGRLSYGYTF
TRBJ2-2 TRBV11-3 CASSFGQGHTGELFF
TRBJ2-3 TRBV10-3 CAISGSRASTDTQYF
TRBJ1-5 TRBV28 CATYRVDQPQHF
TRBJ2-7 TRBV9 CASSAPNRYEQYF
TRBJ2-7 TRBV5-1 CASRRDPGTSGSSYEQYF
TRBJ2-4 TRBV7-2 CASSYIAGGLAKNIQYF
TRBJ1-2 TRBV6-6 CASSYERGQGYTF
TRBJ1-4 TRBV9 CASSVAGSANEKLFF
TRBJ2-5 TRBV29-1 CSVGSQRGPQETQYF
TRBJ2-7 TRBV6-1 CASRVLAGDYEQYF
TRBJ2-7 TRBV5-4 CASSPGQGNYEQYF
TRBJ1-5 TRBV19 CASKAGHNQPQHF
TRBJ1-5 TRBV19 CASSIRSRGDQPQHF
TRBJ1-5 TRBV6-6 CASSPTDSNQPQHF
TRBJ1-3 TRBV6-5 CASVSPGNTIYF
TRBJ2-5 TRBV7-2 CASSARETQYF
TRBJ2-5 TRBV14 CASSQDLVGTQYF
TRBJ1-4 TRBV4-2 CASSQDWQEKLFF
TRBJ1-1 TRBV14 CASSQPAGSVTEAFF
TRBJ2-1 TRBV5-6 CASSLGTSGGAEEQFF